This T cell receptor beta chain was retrieved from a study of blood T cell repertoires in COVID-19. Germline CDR1 is KGHSH and CDR2 is LQKENI. The V end was cut by 0 bases, the J end by 6 bases, with 11 bases between. The CDR3 has 14 amino acids. TCRdb's copy holds only in-frame clones and misses some; the assay was immunoSEQ multiplex PCR. This table holds about 66,000 clones, about 82% found once. The origin of this receptor is a man between 50 and 59 years old with active COVID-19. The chain is built from TRBV18 and TRBJ1-1; D might be TRBD1 (5 bases). Sequencing was performed on peripheral blood. The CDR3 DNA follows: TGTGCCAGCTCACCACCGGGGCAGACTCCTGAAGCTTTCTTT. Residues: CASSPPGQTPEAFF.